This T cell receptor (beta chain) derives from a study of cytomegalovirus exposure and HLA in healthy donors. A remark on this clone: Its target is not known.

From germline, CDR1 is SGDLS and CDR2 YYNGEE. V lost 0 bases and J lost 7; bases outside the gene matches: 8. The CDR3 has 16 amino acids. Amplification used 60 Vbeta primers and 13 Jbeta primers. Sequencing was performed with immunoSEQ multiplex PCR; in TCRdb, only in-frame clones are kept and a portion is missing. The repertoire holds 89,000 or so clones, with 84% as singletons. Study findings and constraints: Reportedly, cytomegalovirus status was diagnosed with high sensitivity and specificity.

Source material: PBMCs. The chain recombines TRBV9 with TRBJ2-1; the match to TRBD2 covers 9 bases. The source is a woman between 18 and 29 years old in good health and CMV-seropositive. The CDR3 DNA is TGTGCCAGCAGCGTAGATGGAGCGGGGGGTAGTAATGAGCAGTTCTTC. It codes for CASSVDGAGGSNEQFF.